One sample yielded the 10 T cell receptor beta chains listed below, sequenced in a study of OX40 agonist ivuxolimab in advanced cancers. The protocol was immunoSEQ multiplex PCR, while the TCRdb copy is restricted to in-frame clones and leaves out a portion. The sample contains approximately 77,000 clones, roughly 90% of which appear only once. The sequences come from CD4+ or CD8+ T cells sorted from blood, collected in a trial of the OX40 agonist ivuxolimab. The receptors derive from an adult with an advanced solid tumor such as melanoma, head and neck, liver or kidney cancer.

V and J are TRBV6-5 and TRBJ1-2; TRBD1 agrees at 8 bases. The CDR3 totals 13 residues. V was pared by 6 bases and J by 8 bases, with 8 bases of the junction left unmatched. The germline V gene encodes CDR1 MNHEY and CDR2 SVGAGI. CDR3 sequence (DNA): TGTGCCAGCAGCCCCGGGACAGGTTGGGGCTACACCTTC. The encoded protein is CASSPGTGWGYTF.

The chain has TRBV10-3 and TRBJ1-3; D call uncertain. Looked up from germline, CDR1 is ENHRY and CDR2 is SYGVKD. This CDR3 comprises 14 residues. V lost 6 bases, J lost 0 bases, and 9 bases lay in between. CDR3 bases: TGTGCCATCAGCGGAGATATCTCTGGAAACACCATATATTTT. Translation: CAISGDISGNTIYF.

The chain employs TRBV27 and TRBJ2-2; possible D gene TRBD2, 5 bases. CDR1 MNHEY and CDR2 SMNVEV come from the germline V gene (reference sequence). CDR3 length: 14 amino acids. V gave up 7 bases and J gave up 6 bases, with 15 bases separating them. CDR3 sequence reads: CASTDVPSSGELFF. In nucleotides, the CDR3 is TGTGCCAGCACGGACGTCCCTAGCTCCGGGGAGCTGTTTTTT.

DNA of the CDR3: TGTGCCGGAGGACAGGGGATGAACACTGAAGCTTTCTTT. This translates into CAGGQGMNTEAFF. The chain uses TRBV9 and TRBJ1-1; TRBD1 agrees at 9 bases. The V gene's germline CDR1 is SGDLS and CDR2 YYNGEE. The CDR3 spans 13 residues. J was trimmed by 0 bases and V by 10 bases; bases with no gene match: 4.

V is TRBV14 and J is TRBJ2-7; possible D gene TRBD2, 6 bases. The CDR3 consists of 14 residues. The ends were cut back, 3 bases at V and 3 bases at J, with 12 bases in the middle. From germline, CDR1 is SGHDN and CDR2 FVKESK. CDR3 residues: CASSHPGEVYEQYF. The DNA for the CDR3 is TGTGCCAGCAGCCACCCGGGGGAGGTCTACGAGCAGTACTTC. The full variable domain, completed using reference TRBV14 and TRBJ2-7, is EAGVTQFPSHSVIEKGQTVTLRCDPISGHDNLYWYRRVMGKEIKFLLHFVKESKQDESGMPNNRFLAERTGGTYSTLKVQPAELEDSGVYFCASSHPGEVYEQYFGPGTRLTVT.

V is TRBV9 and J is TRBJ2-7, with TRBD2 matching over 9 bases. Trimming took 2 bases from V and 6 from J; bases not matched to a gene: 9. Germline V gene sequence: CDR1 SGDLS, CDR2 YYNGEE. CDR3 length: 15 residues. The CDR3 spells CASSVSGGDLSEQYF. The CDR3 region has the DNA TGTGCCAGCAGCGTTAGCGGGGGAGACCTCTCCGAGCAGTACTTC.

A single count supports this clone. V gene TRBV27 combines with J gene TRBJ2-1; the D gene is possibly TRBD1 (7 bases). The CDR3 has 15 amino acids. The V gene's germline CDR1 is MNHEY and CDR2 SMNVEV (reference sequence). V was cut by 6 bases and J by 4 bases, with 16 bases left in between. The DNA for the CDR3 is TGTGCCAGCAGCCTTGGCAGGGGGGCTTACAATGAGCAGTTCTTC. It encodes CASSLGRGAYNEQFF.

The chain employs TRBV5-1 and TRBJ2-1; TRBD2 matches 9 bases. The CDR3 runs to 17 residues. The V gene's germline CDR1 is SGHRS and CDR2 YFSETQ. J was trimmed by 9 bases and V by 4 bases; bases with no gene match: 17. DNA of the CDR3: TGCGCCAGCAGCCCTACGGATTCAACTAGCGGGTACGGTGAGCAGTTCTTC. Translated: CASSPTDSTSGYGEQFF. The full variable domain, rest sourced from reference TRBV5-1 and TRBJ2-1, is KAGVTQTPRYLIKTRGQQVTLSCSPISGHRSVSWYQQTPGQGLQFLFEYFSETQRNKGNFPGRFSGRQFSNSRSEMNVSTLELGDSALYLCASSPTDSTSGYGEQFFGPGTRLTVL.

The V call is TRBV19, the J call TRBJ2-1; the D is unclear. With 2 bases removed from V and 1 base from J, the gap between germline ends came to 15 bases. In germline, CDR1 is LNHDA, CDR2 SQIVND (reference sequence). There are 17 residues in the CDR3. The CDR3 sequence is CASSISVKKESYNEQFF. The CDR3 DNA sequence: TGTGCCAGTAGTATATCAGTCAAGAAAGAGTCCTACAATGAGCAGTTCTTC.

The V gene is TRBV4-1, the J gene TRBJ2-3, with D tentatively TRBD2 (6 bases). There are 17 residues in the CDR3. V lost 5 bases and J lost 0, with 18 bases in between. Germline CDR1 and CDR2: MGHRA and YSYEKL. This CDR3 is CASSYSPPGRSTDTQYF. CDR3 nucleotides: TGCGCCAGCAGCTACAGCCCACCCGGGAGAAGCACAGATACGCAGTATTTT.